What follows are 13 T cell receptor beta chains derived from one specimen sequenced in a study of response to subunit inactivated influenza vaccine. TCRdb reprocessed the RT-PCR reads with MiXCR, giving one entry per CDR3 protein. Of under 550,000 distinct CDR3 sequences in the sample, under 8.5% were seen once. This specimen consisted of PBMCs from blood, obtained approximately 25 months after vaccination. Source of these receptors: a man in his fifties or sixties who received an inactivated influenza vaccine.

This clonotype has more than one count but fewer than ten. This chain connects TRBV10-3 to TRBJ1-2; 7 bases agree with TRBD1. Trimming at V came to 10 bases and at J to 4 bases, leaving 6 bases not matched to a gene. This CDR3 is built from 12 residues. CDR1 and CDR2 (germline): ENHRY, SYGVKD. The CDR3 sequence is CATGQEPYGYTF. The CDR3 DNA is TGTGCCACTGGACAGGAACCCTATGGCTACACCTTC.

This sequence joins TRBV3-1 and TRBJ2-7; D is unresolved. This CDR3 region has 16 residues. Germline V gene sequence: CDR1 LGHDT, CDR2 YNNKEL (reference sequence). Trimming removed 1 base from V and 5 bases from J, with 18 bases in between. CDR3 sequence reads: CASSQVSSTHRHEQYF. The CDR3 bases are TGTGCCAGCAGCCAAGTTTCTTCCACACATAGGCACGAGCAGTACTTC.

This clonotype was seen only a few times. The rearrangement uses TRBV6-1 and TRBJ1-6, with TRBD1 matching over 7 bases. Germline CDR1 is MNHNS and CDR2 is SASEGT. The CDR3 is made up of 13 amino acids. V lost 6 bases, J lost 9 bases, and 5 bases stayed unmatched. CDR3: CASRQNRGSPLHF. DNA of the CDR3: TGTGCCAGCAGGCAAAACAGGGGTTCACCCCTCCACTTT.

This chain uses TRBV5-1 with TRBJ2-7; TRBD1 might be the D (5 bases). V shed 1 base and J shed 6 bases, with 14 bases lying between them. The germline gives CDR1 SGHRS, CDR2 YFSETQ. CDR3 length: 14 residues. For the CDR3, the DNA is TGCGCCAGCAGCTTGAGCAGGGTGGGTCGCGAGCAGTACTTC. It yields the protein CASSLSRVGREQYF.

Ten or more counts support this clonotype. The CDR3 bases are TGTGCCAGCAGCCAAGCCTCAGGTTACAATGAGCAGTTCTTC. This codes for CASSQASGYNEQFF. The V call is TRBV14, the J call TRBJ2-1; D is unresolved. The CDR3 is made up of 14 amino acids. CDR1 is SGHDN and CDR2 is FVKESK in the germline V gene. V gave up 1 base and J gave up 4 bases, with 8 bases separating them.

V usage is TRBV14 and J usage is TRBJ1-2, with D maybe TRBD1 (5 bases). V was trimmed by 5 bases and J by 7 bases, leaving 20 bases between them. CDR3 size: 15 residues. CDR1 is SGHDN, CDR2 FVKESK, per germline. The CDR3 sequence: CASSSAGRTTIGYTF. CDR3 nucleotides: TGTGCCAGCAGCTCCGCGGGACGCACCACTATTGGCTACACCTTC.

This clonotype turned up a few times. J is TRBJ2-7 and V is TRBV30, with a weak D call TRBD1 (6 bases). Trimming cost V 5 bases and J 9 bases, with 11 bases left between them. The CDR3 runs 10 residues. Germline values: CDR1 GTSNPN, CDR2 SVGIG (reference sequence). The CDR3 sequence: CAWERDTQYF. CDR3 nucleotide sequence: TGTGCCTGGGAAAGGGACACGCAGTACTTC.

This chain links TRBV18 with TRBJ1-1; D is unclear. CDR3 size: 14 residues. Between the trimmed V and J ends, which lost 2 bases and 5 bases, there was a span of 12 bases. Germline CDR1 reads KGHSH; CDR2 reads LQKENI. The CDR3 protein is CASSPKVSGTEAFF. DNA of the CDR3: TGTGCCAGCTCACCAAAAGTTTCTGGGACTGAAGCTTTCTTT.

This clonotype has a count of ten or more. The chain has TRBV5-1 and TRBJ1-5, with D possibly TRBD1 on 6 matching bases. Germline V lookup: CDR1 SGHRS, CDR2 YFSETQ. This CDR3 has 14 residues. V lost 1 base and J lost 5, with 10 bases in between. In nucleotides, the CDR3 is TGCGCCAGCAGCTTGCTAGGGGGGGATCAGCCCCAGCATTTT. This encodes CASSLLGGDQPQHF.

In this sample, this clonotype turned up a few times. The rearrangement links TRBV27 to TRBJ2-7; D may correspond to TRBD1 or TRBD2 (6 bases each). V lost 6 bases, J lost 2 bases, and 20 bases lay in between. CDR1 is MNHEY and CDR2 is SMNVEV in the germline V gene (reference sequence). This CDR3 comprises 16 residues. In DNA, the CDR3 is TGTGCCAGCAGCCTAGCCCCTCCGGGGGCCACCTACGAGCAGTACTTC. Its protein product is CASSLAPPGATYEQYF.

This clonotype was seen at least ten times. The chain joins TRBV6-1 to TRBJ1-2; 8 nucleotides agree with TRBD1. Germline V gene lookup returns CDR1 MNHNS and CDR2 SASEGT. The trim removed 8 bases at V and 3 bases at J, leaving 11 bases unmatched. The CDR3 has 15 residues. The CDR3 loop reads CASSIGQGNYYGYTF. The CDR3 DNA follows: TGTGCCAGCTCTATTGGACAGGGCAACTACTATGGCTACACCTTC.

This clonotype was seen at least ten times. J is TRBJ2-5 and V is TRBV12-3 or TRBV12-4; D is perhaps TRBD2 (6 bases). The CDR3 is 14 residues long. The V and J ends lost 2 bases and 5 bases respectively, with 12 bases between them. The CDR3 here is CASSLMARGETQYF. The CDR3 nucleotides are TGTGCCAGCAGTTTAATGGCCCGGGGGGAGACCCAGTACTTC.

The chain combines TRBV6-2 or TRBV6-3 with TRBJ1-1; no clear D gene. CDR1 is MNHEY, CDR2 SVGEGT, per germline. V lost 6 bases, J lost 0 bases, and 8 bases lay in between. The CDR3 spans 13 residues. CDR3 sequence (DNA): TGTGCCAGCAGCGCCCTAGTGAACACTGAAGCTTTCTTT. This sequence encodes CASSALVNTEAFF.